These T cell receptor beta chains were read from a single sample in a study of shared clonotypes between healthy human individuals. Measured with immunoSEQ multiplex PCR; TCRdb has only the in-frame clones, and not every one. The table has some 2,500,000 clones, about nine tenths seen once. Sequences were obtained from naive CD4+ T cells from PBMCs. Every receptor here comes from a man between 18 and 35 years old in good health. Some clones in this sample may be carry-over from other donors' samples. Each CDR3 is given with its conserved first and last residue. A D gene is named only where the DNA matches it firmly. Not every row has a clone size; where given, it reads once, few, many or a size class.

V gene: TRBV5-1
J gene: TRBJ2-3
clone size: .
CDR3 length: 15
D gene: .
CDR3 protein: CASSLEQGGTDTQYF
CDR3 DNA: TGCGCCAGCAGCTTGGAACAGGGCGGCACAGATACGCAGTATTTT

V gene: TRBV2
J gene: TRBJ2-7
clone size: .
CDR3 length: 15
D gene: TRBD2
CDR3 protein: CASSKLAGGPYEQYF
CDR3 DNA: TGTGCCAGCAGTAAACTAGCGGGAGGACCCTACGAGCAGTACTTC

V gene: TRBV19
J gene: TRBJ2-6
clone size: once
CDR3 length: 17
D gene: TRBD1
CDR3 protein: CASGKGTGLSGANVLTF
CDR3 DNA: TGTGCCAGCGGGAAGGGGACAGGGTTATCTGGGGCCAACGTCCTGACTTTC

V gene: TRBV5-1
J gene: TRBJ2-7
clone size: .
CDR3 length: 13
D gene: TRBD2
CDR3 protein: CATASGSTNEQYF
CDR3 DNA: TGCGCCACGGCTAGCGGGAGCACTAACGAGCAGTACTTC

V gene: TRBV5-4
J gene: TRBJ2-2
clone size: .
CDR3 length: 15
D gene: TRBD1
CDR3 protein: CASSSDRGLSGELFF
CDR3 DNA: TGTGCCAGCAGCTCCGACAGGGGGTTGTCCGGGGAGCTGTTTTTT

V gene: TRBV5-4
J gene: TRBJ1-4
clone size: .
CDR3 length: 15
D gene: .
CDR3 protein: CASSWAGATNEKLFF
CDR3 DNA: TGTGCCAGCAGCTGGGCAGGGGCAACTAATGAAAAACTGTTTTTT

V gene: TRBV30
J gene: TRBJ1-2
clone size: .
CDR3 length: 11
D gene: .
CDR3 protein: CAWNRIYGYTF
CDR3 DNA: TGTGCCTGGAACCGGATTTATGGCTACACCTTC

V gene: TRBV4-1
J gene: TRBJ2-7
clone size: .
CDR3 length: 15
D gene: .
CDR3 protein: CASSQDGAATYEQYF
CDR3 DNA: TGCGCCAGCAGCCAAGATGGGGCAGCCACCTACGAGCAGTACTTC

V gene: TRBV15
J gene: TRBJ1-2
clone size: .
CDR3 length: 13
D gene: .
CDR3 protein: CATSRQDLYGYTF
CDR3 DNA: TGTGCCACCAGCAGGCAGGATCTCTATGGCTACACCTTC

V gene: TRBV7-3
J gene: TRBJ1-2
clone size: .
CDR3 length: 13
D gene: .
CDR3 protein: CASSLRAGEGYTF
CDR3 DNA: TGTGCCAGCAGCTTACGGGCAGGGGAGGGCTACACCTTC

V gene: TRBV29-1
J gene: TRBJ2-7
clone size: once
CDR3 length: 15
D gene: .
CDR3 protein: CSVEDVGTASLEQYF
CDR3 DNA: TGCAGCGTTGAAGACGTCGGGACTGCCAGCCTCGAGCAGTACTTC

V gene: TRBV9
J gene: TRBJ2-1
clone size: .
CDR3 length: 15
D gene: TRBD2
CDR3 protein: CASSTRLAAYNEQFF
CDR3 DNA: TGTGCCAGCAGCACTCGACTAGCAGCCTACAATGAGCAGTTCTTC

V gene: TRBV6-5
J gene: TRBJ1-4
clone size: .
CDR3 length: 13
D gene: .
CDR3 protein: CASSYQRGGKLFF
CDR3 DNA: TGTGCCAGCAGTTACCAGAGGGGGGGAAAACTGTTTTTT

V gene: TRBV7-9
J gene: TRBJ2-5
clone size: once
CDR3 length: 16
D gene: TRBD1
CDR3 protein: CASSLGGTGGQETQYF
CDR3 DNA: TGTGCCAGCAGCTTAGGCGGGACAGGGGGCCAAGAGACCCAGTACTTC

V gene: TRBV7-3
J gene: TRBJ1-1
clone size: .
CDR3 length: 15
D gene: .
CDR3 protein: CASSLTAGQNTEAFF
CDR3 DNA: TGTGCCAGCAGCTTAACGGCAGGTCAGAACACTGAAGCTTTCTTT

V gene: TRBV18
J gene: TRBJ2-5
clone size: once
CDR3 length: 15
D gene: TRBD2
CDR3 protein: CASSPAGGRRETQYF
CDR3 DNA: TGTGCCAGCTCGCCCGCGGGAGGGCGTCGAGAGACCCAGTACTTC

V gene: TRBV4-2
J gene: TRBJ2-7
clone size: once
CDR3 length: 16
D gene: TRBD2
CDR3 protein: CASSQEWLAGNYEQYF
CDR3 DNA: TGTGCCAGCAGCCAAGAATGGCTAGCGGGGAACTACGAGCAGTACTTC

V gene: TRBV7-3
J gene: TRBJ2-3
clone size: .
CDR3 length: 15
D gene: TRBD2
CDR3 protein: CASSPTGGITDTQYF
CDR3 DNA: TGTGCCAGCAGCCCTACGGGAGGGATCACAGATACGCAGTATTTT

V gene: TRBV6-1
J gene: TRBJ1-2
clone size: .
CDR3 length: 14
D gene: TRBD1
CDR3 protein: CASSVGQGRSGYTF
CDR3 DNA: TGTGCCAGCAGTGTCGGACAGGGAAGAAGTGGCTACACCTTC

V gene: TRBV5-1
J gene: TRBJ1-4
clone size: .
CDR3 length: 14
D gene: TRBD1
CDR3 protein: CASSTGTGYEKLFF
CDR3 DNA: TGCGCCAGCAGCACCGGGACAGGGTATGAAAAACTGTTTTTT

V gene: TRBV6-1
J gene: TRBJ1-5
clone size: .
CDR3 length: 15
D gene: .
CDR3 protein: CASSEASGTPGPQHF
CDR3 DNA: TGTGCCAGCAGTGAAGCTTCCGGGACGCCAGGGCCCCAGCATTTT

V gene: TRBV10-3
J gene: TRBJ1-5
clone size: .
CDR3 length: 11
D gene: .
CDR3 protein: CAINNNQPQHF
CDR3 DNA: TGTGCCATCAACAACAATCAGCCCCAGCATTTT

V gene: TRBV19
J gene: TRBJ2-1
clone size: .
CDR3 length: 15
D gene: .
CDR3 protein: CASSKVPVNEDEQFF
CDR3 DNA: TGTGCCAGTAGTAAGGTCCCGGTCAACGAGGATGAGCAGTTCTTC

V gene: TRBV7-8
J gene: TRBJ2-5
clone size: once
CDR3 length: 17
D gene: TRBD2
CDR3 protein: CASSTTLAGGHQETQYF
CDR3 DNA: TGTGCCAGCAGTACCACTCTAGCGGGAGGTCACCAAGAGACCCAGTACTTC

V gene: TRBV28
J gene: TRBJ2-5
clone size: .
CDR3 length: 15
D gene: TRBD1
CDR3 protein: CASRNMDRTQETQYF
CDR3 DNA: TGTGCCAGCAGGAACATGGACAGGACACAAGAGACCCAGTACTTC

V gene: TRBV4-3
J gene: TRBJ1-5
clone size: .
CDR3 length: 18
D gene: .
CDR3 protein: CASSQDRVQGRINQPQHF
CDR3 DNA: TGCGCCAGCAGCCAAGATCGCGTGCAGGGCCGGATTAATCAGCCCCAGCATTTT

V gene: TRBV28
J gene: TRBJ2-7
clone size: .
CDR3 length: 12
D gene: .
CDR3 protein: CASGRGSYEQYF
CDR3 DNA: TGTGCCAGCGGAAGGGGATCCTACGAGCAGTACTTC

V gene: TRBV28
J gene: TRBJ1-4
clone size: .
CDR3 length: 15
D gene: .
CDR3 protein: CASSQLQAPNEKLFF
CDR3 DNA: TGTGCCAGCAGTCAACTACAGGCCCCTAATGAAAAACTGTTTTTT

V gene: TRBV29-1
J gene: TRBJ1-1
clone size: .
CDR3 length: 14
D gene: .
CDR3 protein: CSVREQVENTEAFF
CDR3 DNA: TGCAGCGTTAGGGAACAGGTGGAGAACACTGAAGCTTTCTTT